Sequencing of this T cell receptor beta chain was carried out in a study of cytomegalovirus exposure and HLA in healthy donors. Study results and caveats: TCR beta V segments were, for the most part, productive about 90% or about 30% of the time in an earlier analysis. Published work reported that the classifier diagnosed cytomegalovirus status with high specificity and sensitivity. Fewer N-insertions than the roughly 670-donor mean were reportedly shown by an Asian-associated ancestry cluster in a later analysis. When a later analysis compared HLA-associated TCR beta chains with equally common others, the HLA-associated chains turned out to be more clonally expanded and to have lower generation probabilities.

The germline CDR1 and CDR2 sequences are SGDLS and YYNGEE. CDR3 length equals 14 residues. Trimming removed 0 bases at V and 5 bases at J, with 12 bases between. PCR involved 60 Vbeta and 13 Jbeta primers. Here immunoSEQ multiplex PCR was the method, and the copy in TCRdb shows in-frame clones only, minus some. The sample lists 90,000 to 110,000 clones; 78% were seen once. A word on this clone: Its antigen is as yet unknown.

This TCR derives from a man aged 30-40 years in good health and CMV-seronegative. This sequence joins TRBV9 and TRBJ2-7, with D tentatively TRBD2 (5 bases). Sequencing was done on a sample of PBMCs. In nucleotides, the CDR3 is TGTGCCAGCAGCGTAGGGGTTCTTAGCGACGAGCAGTACTTC. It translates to CASSVGVLSDEQYF.